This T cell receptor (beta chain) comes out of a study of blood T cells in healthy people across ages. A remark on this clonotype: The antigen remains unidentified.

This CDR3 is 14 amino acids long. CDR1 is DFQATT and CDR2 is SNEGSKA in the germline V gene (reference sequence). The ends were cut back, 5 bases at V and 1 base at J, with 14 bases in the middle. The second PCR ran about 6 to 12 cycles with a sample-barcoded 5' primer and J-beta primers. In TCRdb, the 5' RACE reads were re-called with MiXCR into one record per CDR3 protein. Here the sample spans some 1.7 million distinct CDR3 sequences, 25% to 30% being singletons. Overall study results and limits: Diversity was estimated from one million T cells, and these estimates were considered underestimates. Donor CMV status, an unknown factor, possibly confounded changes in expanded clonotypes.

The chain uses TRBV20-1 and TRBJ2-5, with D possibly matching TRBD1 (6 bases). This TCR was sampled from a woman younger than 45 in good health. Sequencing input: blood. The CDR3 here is CSAPLTGSQETQYF. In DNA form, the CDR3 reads TGCAGTGCTCCCCTGACAGGTTCCCAAGAGACCCAGTACTTC.